This TCR beta chain was sequenced in a study of beta chain features in type 1 diabetes. Findings and limits, study-wide: Moderate yet significant TCRB CDR3 shortening was seen in Type 1 diabetes patients in all four CD4+ subsets.

The sequenced template was cDNA made from the entire isolated RNA. The assay was immunoSEQ multiplex PCR, and TCRdb's table has in-frame clones only and misses some. The sample has tens of thousands of clones; 65% to 70% are singletons. In germline, CDR1 is SGHTA, CDR2 FQGNSA. This CDR3 has 13 amino acids. V shed 5 bases and J shed 4 bases, with 9 bases lying between them. The count of this clone is one. Its matching antigen is unknown. The source is a man aged 25 to 45 with type 1 diabetes. Some clones in this sample may be carry-over from other donors' samples. This chain uses TRBV7-2 with TRBJ1-5, with D tentatively TRBD1 (6 bases). The material sequenced was Tregs from blood. The CDR3 protein is CASSEQGNQPQHF. DNA of the CDR3: TGTGCCAGCAGCGAGCAGGGGAATCAGCCCCAGCATTTT. Looking up the rest from reference TRBV7-2 and TRBJ1-5 gives the full variable domain: GAGVSQSPSNKVTEKGKDVELRCDPISGHTALYWYRQSLGQGLEFLIYFQGNSAPDKSGLPSDRFSAERTGGSVSTLTIQRTQQEDSAVYLCASSEQGNQPQHFGDGTRLSIL.